This T cell receptor beta chain was documented in a study of blood T cell repertoires in COVID-19. Sequencing was performed with immunoSEQ multiplex PCR; in TCRdb, only in-frame clones are kept and a portion is missing. The table has about 57,000 clones, 75% to 95% seen once. Material: peripheral blood. This clonotype originated in a man between 60 and 75 years old with acute or convalescent COVID-19.

The CDR3 nucleotides are TGCGCCAGCAGCCAAACACCGGGAGGTGAAAAACTGTTTTTT. It is translated as CASSQTPGGEKLFF. The J gene is TRBJ1-4, the V gene TRBV5-1; D ambiguous. CDR3 length equals 14 residues. The V end lost 4 bases, the J end lost 7 bases, and 14 bases lay between the germline ends. CDR1 SGHRS and CDR2 YFSETQ come from the germline V gene.